The rows below give T cell receptor beta chains drawn from one sample of a study of blood T cell repertoires in COVID-19. Clones were sequenced by immunoSEQ multiplex PCR, and TCRdb holds only the in-frame ones, with some missing. This table holds 250,000 to 350,000 clones, around 90% found once. The sample taken for sequencing was peripheral blood. These TCRs come from a woman aged 45-60 years who had recovered from COVID-19. The CDR3 runs from the conserved cysteine through the conserved F or W. Fields, in order: J gene, clone size, CDR3 length, D gene, V gene, CDR3 DNA, CDR3 protein. A D gene is named only where the DNA matches it firmly. Some rows have no size entry. The others give once, few or many, or a class for an expanded clone.

>TRBJ2-6|.|16|.|TRBV5-1
TGCGCCAGCAGCTTTCTAATCGGGGCTGGGGCCAACGTCCTGACTTTC
CASSFLIGAGANVLTF
>TRBJ1-2|.|13|.|TRBV5-4
TGTGCCAGCAGCTTGACGGCTAACTATGGCTACACCTTC
CASSLTANYGYTF
>TRBJ2-1|.|14|.|TRBV5-1
TGCGCCAGCAGCTTGCTCAGTTCCTACAATGAGCAGTTCTTC
CASSLLSSYNEQFF
>TRBJ2-1|.|15|TRBD1|TRBV7-3
TGTGCCAGCAGCCCCGAACAGGGGGCGTACAATGAGCAGTTCTTC
CASSPEQGAYNEQFF
>TRBJ1-2|.|14|.|TRBV11-2
TGTGCCAGCAGCTTAGATCACTTAAACTATGGCTACACCTTC
CASSLDHLNYGYTF
>TRBJ2-3|.|15|TRBD1|TRBV2
TGTGCCAGCAGTAGGGACAGGGCGGTAGCGGATACGCAGTATTTT
CASSRDRAVADTQYF
>TRBJ2-5|.|14|.|TRBV7-2
TGTGCCAGCAGCTTAGTGAGAGGGTTGGAGACCCAGTACTTC
CASSLVRGLETQYF
>TRBJ2-3|once|17|TRBD2|TRBV7-2
TGTGCCAGCAGCTTGGGACTAGCGGGAGGACGGACAGATACGCAGTATTTT
CASSLGLAGGRTDTQYF
>TRBJ2-5|.|17|TRBD2|TRBV28
TGTGCCAGCAGTTTAGATTGGACTAGCGGAAACCAAGAGACCCAGTACTTC
CASSLDWTSGNQETQYF
>TRBJ1-2|.|13|.|TRBV6-2/TRBV6-3
TGTGCCAGCAGTTACTCACAGGGACATGGCTACACCTTC
CASSYSQGHGYTF
>TRBJ1-2|.|14|.|TRBV29-1
TGCAGCGTTACGGGGGGGGCGTTGGACTATGGCTACACCTTC
CSVTGGALDYGYTF
>TRBJ1-2|few|14|TRBD1|TRBV7-2
TGTGCCAGCAGCTTACTAACAGGGGGCCATGGCTACACCTTC
CASSLLTGGHGYTF
>TRBJ2-1|.|14|TRBD2|TRBV5-4
TGTGCCAGCAGCTTAATAGCGGGGGGAGGTGAGCAGTTCTTC
CASSLIAGGGEQFF
>TRBJ2-7|.|16|TRBD1|TRBV30
TGTGCCTGGGGGGGACGACAGGGGGATACGTTCTACGAGCAGTACTTC
CAWGGRQGDTFYEQYF
>TRBJ1-1|.|14|.|TRBV11-2
TGTGCCAGCAGACCTACAGGGATGAACACTGAAGCTTTCTTT
CASRPTGMNTEAFF
>TRBJ1-3|.|15|TRBD1|TRBV5-4
TGTGCCAGCAGCCCTGGGACAGGGGCTGGAAACACCATATATTTT
CASSPGTGAGNTIYF
>TRBJ2-1|.|12|TRBD2|TRBV12-3/TRBV12-4
TGTGCCAGCAGCCAGTTCGGGAGGGAGCAGTTCTTC
CASSQFGREQFF
>TRBJ2-3|.|16|TRBD2|TRBV9
TGTGCCAGCACCACCGGGCGGGGGGGGATCGCAGATACGCAGTATTTT
CASTTGRGGIADTQYF
>TRBJ1-1|.|17|.|TRBV5-1
TGCGCCAGCAGCTTGGGGGGAGGCTCCCTTATGAACACTGAAGCTTTCTTT
CASSLGGGSLMNTEAFF
>TRBJ2-3|once|16|.|TRBV18
TGTGCCAGCTCACCACTTTCCAGGGGAAGCACAGATACGCAGTATTTT
CASSPLSRGSTDTQYF
>TRBJ1-2|.|15|.|TRBV4-2
TGTGCCAGCAGCCAAGATGGCACCACTAACTATGGCTACACCTTC
CASSQDGTTNYGYTF
>TRBJ2-3|few|17|.|TRBV7-2
TGTGCCAGCAGCTTAGGGCTCTCGAGGTATCCGACAGATACGCAGTATTTT
CASSLGLSRYPTDTQYF
>TRBJ1-2|.|13|.|TRBV6-6
TGTGCCAGCCTTTTGTTAGGGCAGGGGAAGGAAACCTTC
CASLLLGQGKETF
>TRBJ1-1|.|13|TRBD1|TRBV6-5
TGTGCCAGCAGTTTCGGACAGGGGACTGAAGCTTTCTTT
CASSFGQGTEAFF
>TRBJ1-5|.|13|.|TRBV7-3
TGTGCCAGCAGCCCCAACATCAATCAGCCCCAGCATTTT
CASSPNINQPQHF
>TRBJ2-7|.|20|.|TRBV6-2/TRBV6-3
TGTGCCAGCAGTTACTCTACAGGGATCTCCGGTCCCTCGCTGGGCTATGTGCAGTACTTC
CASSYSTGISGPSLGYVQYF
>TRBJ1-2|once|13|.|TRBV7-9
TGTGCCAGCCGACCGGGGAGGGACTATGGCTACACCTTC
CASRPGRDYGYTF
>TRBJ1-6|.|15|.|TRBV5-8
TGTGCCAGCAGCCTGGGGAGGAGGGAAGGCTCACCCCTCCACTTT
CASSLGRREGSPLHF
>TRBJ2-3|.|15|.|TRBV15
TGTGCCACCAGCATGGGTTTAGCGAGCACAGATACGCAGTATTTT
CATSMGLASTDTQYF
>TRBJ1-5|once|15|.|TRBV7-2
TGTGCCAGCAGCCCAGGGGCGGGGGGCCCTCAGCCCCAGCATTTT
CASSPGAGGPQPQHF
>TRBJ1-1|.|15|.|TRBV5-6
TGTGCCAGCACCAAGAACCCGGGAGAAAACACTGAAGCTTTCTTT
CASTKNPGENTEAFF
>TRBJ1-6|.|15|TRBD1|TRBV28
TGTGCCAGCAGTGGACCTGGGACAGGGGAATGGACCCTCCACTTT
CASSGPGTGEWTLHF
>TRBJ2-6|.|18|TRBD1|TRBV27
TGTGCCAGCACTCCGAGACAGGGGCTAAACTCTGGGGCCAACGTCCTGACTTTC
CASTPRQGLNSGANVLTF
>TRBJ2-7|.|14|TRBD2|TRBV5-1
TGCGCCAGCAGCGGACTTGGCGGGAGGGACGAGCAGTACTTC
CASSGLGGRDEQYF
>TRBJ1-1|few|15|.|TRBV19
TGTGCCAGTTGGGCGGGGCGGGGAAGGTTAACTGAAGCTTTCTTT
CASWAGRGRLTEAFF
>TRBJ2-7|.|13|.|TRBV29-1
TGCAGCGTTGCACCGGGACAGCGGGCGGAGCAGTACTTC
CSVAPGQRAEQYF
>TRBJ1-2|.|14|.|TRBV28
TGTGCCATTTTCCCCGGGCAGGGGATCTATGGCTACACCTTC
CAIFPGQGIYGYTF
>TRBJ2-2|.|13|.|TRBV5-1
TGCGCCAGCAGCTTGGACGGGGCCGGGGAGCTGTTTTTT
CASSLDGAGELFF
>TRBJ1-3|few|15|.|TRBV5-1
TGCGCCAGCAGCGGAACAGGCCTCTCTGGAAACACCATATATTTT
CASSGTGLSGNTIYF
>TRBJ1-5|.|13|.|TRBV28
TGTGCCAGCAGTTTGCAGGGAAGACAGCCCCAGCATTTT
CASSLQGRQPQHF
>TRBJ2-5|once|15|TRBD1|TRBV9
TGTGCCAGCAGCGTAAAGGGGACAGGGGTGGAGACCCAGTACTTC
CASSVKGTGVETQYF
>TRBJ2-3|.|18|TRBD2|TRBV7-9
TGTGCCAGCAGCCCCGCAAAACTAGCGGGAGTCCCGAAAGATACGCAGTATTTT
CASSPAKLAGVPKDTQYF
>TRBJ1-2|once|16|TRBD1|TRBV28
TGTGCCAGCAGTGGGGTCAGGAGGGGGCGGAACTATGGCTACACCTTC
CASSGVRRGRNYGYTF
>TRBJ1-4|.|14|TRBD1|TRBV6-1
TGTGCCAGCAGACCGGACAGGTTTAATGAAAAACTGTTTTTT
CASRPDRFNEKLFF
>TRBJ1-5|.|14|TRBD1|TRBV25-1
TGTGCCAGCAGTGAGGGGGACAGGGATCAGCCCCAGCATTTT
CASSEGDRDQPQHF